Listed below are T cell receptor beta chains from one sample, sequenced in a study of T cells after yellow fever vaccination. TCRdb passed the 5' RACE reads through MiXCR, listing each CDR3 protein once. The sample shows over 300,000 distinct CDR3 sequences, about 3.5% of them seen only once. The sequencing here drew on PBMCs, taken on the day of the yellow fever booster vaccination. Receptors were obtained from a man aged 18 to 29 who received the YFV17D yellow fever vaccine. Both conserved end residues are part of each CDR3. A D gene is named only where the DNA matches it firmly. Clone size is stated in some rows and not others, as once, few, many or a class when expanded.

d_call	v_call	j_call	clone_size	cdr3_nt	cdr3_aa
.	TRBV4-2	TRBJ2-7	few	TGTGCCAGCAGCCAAGACCAGCGGGCTTACGAGCAGTACTTC	CASSQDQRAYEQYF
TRBD1	TRBV7-2	TRBJ2-7	few	TGTGCCAGCAGCTTAGCCCTCGGACAGGTCCGCGAGCAGTACTTC	CASSLALGQVREQYF
.	TRBV10-3	TRBJ2-3	.	TGTGCCACCCTAGTCTTACCGGGGGATACGCAGTATTTT	CATLVLPGDTQYF
.	TRBV7-8	TRBJ1-1	many	TGTGCCAGCAGCGAACCGGGCCTGGGGGCTTTCTTT	CASSEPGLGAFF
TRBD2	TRBV5-1	TRBJ2-1	many	TGCGCCAGCAGCACCGGCAGACTAGCGGGGGGGGTAAATGAGCAGTTCTTC	CASSTGRLAGGVNEQFF
TRBD1	TRBV20-1	TRBJ2-7	many	TGCAGTGCTAACCGACAGGGGGCTTTCTACGAGCAGTACTTC	CSANRQGAFYEQYF
TRBD2	TRBV6-2/TRBV6-3	TRBJ2-1	many	TGTGCCAGCAGTTACTCGGGAGGGAGGAATGAGCAGTTCTTC	CASSYSGGRNEQFF
.	TRBV12-3/TRBV12-4	TRBJ1-2	.	TGTGCCAGCAGTTTCGCATTAGGAAGTTATGGCTACACCTTC	CASSFALGSYGYTF
TRBD2	TRBV29-1	TRBJ2-5	.	TGCAGCGTTGGCAGCGGGGTGATCGAGACCCAGTACTTC	CSVGSGVIETQYF
.	TRBV20-1	TRBJ1-1	few	TGCAGTGCCGAGCGGTTACTGAACACTGAAGCTTTCTTT	CSAERLLNTEAFF
TRBD1	TRBV2	TRBJ1-2	many	TGTGCCAGCAGTGAAGAGGGACAGGGAAATGGCTACACCTTC	CASSEEGQGNGYTF
.	TRBV6-5	TRBJ1-1	.	TGTGCCAGCAGCGTTCCCCCTCAGGCCGGTAAAACTGAAGCTTTCTTT	CASSVPPQAGKTEAFF
.	TRBV7-6	TRBJ2-3	many	TGTGCCAGCAGCTTAACGACCGGGACAGCCTTGGGGGGTACGCAGTATTTT	CASSLTTGTALGGTQYF
.	TRBV18	TRBJ2-1	few	TGTGCCAGCTCACCGCAGGGGGGGCCGAGAAATGAGCAGTTCTTC	CASSPQGGPRNEQFF
TRBD1	TRBV5-6	TRBJ2-7	.	TGTGCCAGTGATCGGGACAGGGGTTTGCGCGAGCAGTACTTC	CASDRDRGLREQYF
.	TRBV6-5	TRBJ2-2	.	TGTGCCAGCGCCCTCGCGAACACCGGGGAGCTGTTTTTT	CASALANTGELFF
.	TRBV2	TRBJ2-3	few	TGTGCCAGCAGGAGGGAACTAGCTACAACAGATACGCAGTATTTT	CASRRELATTDTQYF
TRBD1	TRBV20-1	TRBJ1-5	many	TGCAGTGCCGACAGGGACAATCAGCCCCAGCATTTT	CSADRDNQPQHF